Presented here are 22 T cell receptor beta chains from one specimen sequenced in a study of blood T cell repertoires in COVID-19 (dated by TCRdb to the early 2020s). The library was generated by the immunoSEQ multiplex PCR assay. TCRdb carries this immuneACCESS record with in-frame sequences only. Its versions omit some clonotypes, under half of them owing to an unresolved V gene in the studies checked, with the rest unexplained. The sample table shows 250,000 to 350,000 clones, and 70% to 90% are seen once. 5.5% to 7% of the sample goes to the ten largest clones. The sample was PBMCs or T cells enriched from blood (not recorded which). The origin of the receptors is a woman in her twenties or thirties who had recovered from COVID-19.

The CDR3 protein is CSGATGFGTEAFF. The CDR3 DNA follows: TGCAGCGGGGCGACAGGGTTCGGCACTGAAGCTTTCTTT. The rearrangement links TRBV29-1 to TRBJ1-1, with TRBD1 matching 7 bases. V dropped 7 bases and J dropped 4; count of bases not matched to a gene: 9. Germline V gene data show CDR1 as SQVTM and CDR2 as ANQGSEA. The CDR3 covers 13 residues.

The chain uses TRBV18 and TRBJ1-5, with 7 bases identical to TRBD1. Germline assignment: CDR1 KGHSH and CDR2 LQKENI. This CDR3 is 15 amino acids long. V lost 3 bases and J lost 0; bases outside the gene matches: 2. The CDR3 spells CASSPGQISNQPQHF. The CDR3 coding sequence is TGTGCCAGCTCACCGGGACAGATTAGCAATCAGCCCCAGCATTTT.

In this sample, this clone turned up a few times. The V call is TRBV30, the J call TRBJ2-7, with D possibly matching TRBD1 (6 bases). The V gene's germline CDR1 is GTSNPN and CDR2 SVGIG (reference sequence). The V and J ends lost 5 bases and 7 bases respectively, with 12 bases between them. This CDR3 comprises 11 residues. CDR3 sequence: CAWQGLGEQYF. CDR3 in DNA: TGTGCCTGGCAGGGGCTGGGGGAGCAGTACTTC.

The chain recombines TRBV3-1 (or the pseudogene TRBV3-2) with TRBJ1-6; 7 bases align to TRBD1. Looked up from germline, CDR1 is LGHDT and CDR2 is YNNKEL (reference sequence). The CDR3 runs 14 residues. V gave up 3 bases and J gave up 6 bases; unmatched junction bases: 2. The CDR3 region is CASSQGQTNSPLHF. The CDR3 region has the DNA TGTGCCAGCAGCCAGGGACAGACTAATTCACCCCTCCACTTT.

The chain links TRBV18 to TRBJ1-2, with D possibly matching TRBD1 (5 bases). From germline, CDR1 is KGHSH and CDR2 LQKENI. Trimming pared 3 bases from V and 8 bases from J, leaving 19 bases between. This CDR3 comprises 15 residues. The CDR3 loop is CASSPIFGQGQGYTF. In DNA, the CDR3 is TGTGCCAGCTCACCGATCTTTGGGCAGGGTCAAGGCTACACCTTC.

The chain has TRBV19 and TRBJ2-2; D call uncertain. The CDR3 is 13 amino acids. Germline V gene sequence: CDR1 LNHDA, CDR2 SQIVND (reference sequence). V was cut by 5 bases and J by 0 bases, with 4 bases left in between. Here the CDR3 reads CASSPANTGELFF. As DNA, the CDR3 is TGTGCCAGTAGTCCAGCGAACACCGGGGAGCTGTTTTTT.

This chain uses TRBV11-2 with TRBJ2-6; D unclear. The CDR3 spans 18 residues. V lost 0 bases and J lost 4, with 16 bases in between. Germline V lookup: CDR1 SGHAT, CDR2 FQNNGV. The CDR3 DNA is TGTGCCAGCAGCTTAGACGACGGCACACGGGTCGGGGCCAACGTCCTGACTTTC. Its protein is CASSLDDGTRVGANVLTF.

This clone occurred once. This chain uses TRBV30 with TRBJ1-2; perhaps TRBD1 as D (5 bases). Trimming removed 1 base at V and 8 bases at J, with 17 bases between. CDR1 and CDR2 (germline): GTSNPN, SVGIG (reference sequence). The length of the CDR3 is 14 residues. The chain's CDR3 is CAWSDSARAGGYTF. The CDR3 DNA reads TGTGCCTGGAGTGACTCGGCCAGGGCTGGGGGCTACACCTTC.

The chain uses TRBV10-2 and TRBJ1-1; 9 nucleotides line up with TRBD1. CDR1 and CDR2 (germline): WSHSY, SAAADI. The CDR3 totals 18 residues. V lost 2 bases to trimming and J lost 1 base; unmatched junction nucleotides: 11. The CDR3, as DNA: TGCGCCAGCAGTGAGCCATATAGGTGGGACAGGGAGAACACTGAAGCTTTCTTT. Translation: CASSEPYRWDRENTEAFF.

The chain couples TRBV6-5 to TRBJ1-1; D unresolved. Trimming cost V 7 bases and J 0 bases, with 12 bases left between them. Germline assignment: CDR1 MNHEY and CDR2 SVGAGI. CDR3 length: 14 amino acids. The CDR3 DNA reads TGTGCCAGCAATTTGTACAGTTTGAACACTGAAGCTTTCTTT. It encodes CASNLYSLNTEAFF.

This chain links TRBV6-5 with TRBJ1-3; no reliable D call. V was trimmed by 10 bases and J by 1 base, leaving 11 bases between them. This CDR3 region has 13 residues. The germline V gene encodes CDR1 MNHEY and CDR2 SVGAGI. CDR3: CAILGVSGNTIYF. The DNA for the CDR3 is TGTGCCATCCTCGGGGTGTCTGGAAACACCATATATTTT.

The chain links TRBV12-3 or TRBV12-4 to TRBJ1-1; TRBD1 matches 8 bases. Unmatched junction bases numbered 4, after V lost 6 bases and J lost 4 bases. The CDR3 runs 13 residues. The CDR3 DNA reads TGTGCCAGCAGCAAGACAGGGGTCACTGAAGCTTTCTTT. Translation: CASSKTGVTEAFF.

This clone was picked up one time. CDR3 DNA: TGTGCCAGCGGGAGACAGGATGGCTACACCTTC. Translation gives CASGRQDGYTF. This chain uses TRBV9 with TRBJ1-2; maybe TRBD1 (6 bases). Germline loops: CDR1 SGDLS, CDR2 YYNGEE. The CDR3 is made up of 11 amino acids. Trimming took off 7 bases at V and 6 bases at J, with 10 bases between the two ends.

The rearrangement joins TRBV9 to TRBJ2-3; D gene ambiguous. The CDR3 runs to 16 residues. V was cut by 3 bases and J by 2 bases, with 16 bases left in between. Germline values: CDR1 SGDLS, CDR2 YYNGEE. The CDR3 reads CASSESSYLSTDTQYF. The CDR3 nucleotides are TGTGCCAGCAGCGAAAGTTCCTACCTATCCACAGATACGCAGTATTTT.

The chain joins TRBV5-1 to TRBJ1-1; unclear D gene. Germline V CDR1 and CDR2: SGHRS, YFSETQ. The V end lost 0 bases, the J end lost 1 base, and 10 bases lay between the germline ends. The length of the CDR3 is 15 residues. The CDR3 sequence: CASSLGASRNTEAFF. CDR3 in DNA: TGCGCCAGCAGCTTGGGTGCGTCGCGGAACACTGAAGCTTTCTTT.

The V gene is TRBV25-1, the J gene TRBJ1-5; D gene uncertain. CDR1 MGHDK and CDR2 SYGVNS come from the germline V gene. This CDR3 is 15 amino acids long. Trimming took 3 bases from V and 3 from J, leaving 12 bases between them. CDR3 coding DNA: TGTGCCAGCAGTGACATGGACTTGCCCAATCAGCCCCAGCATTTT. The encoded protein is CASSDMDLPNQPQHF.

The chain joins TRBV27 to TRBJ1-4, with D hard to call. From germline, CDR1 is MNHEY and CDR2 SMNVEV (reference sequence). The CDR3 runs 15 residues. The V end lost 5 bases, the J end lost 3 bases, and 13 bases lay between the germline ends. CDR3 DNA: TGTGCCAGCAGTGCCAACAGTATAGCTAATGAAAAACTGTTTTTT. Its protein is CASSANSIANEKLFF.

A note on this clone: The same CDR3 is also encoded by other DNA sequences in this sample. CDR3 residues: CATSRGPSGGQETQYF. CDR3 DNA: TGTGCCACCAGTCGAGGCCCTAGCGGGGGCCAAGAGACCCAGTACTTC. This sequence joins TRBV15 and TRBJ2-5; 10 bases fit TRBD2. CDR3 size: 16 residues. Germline-derived CDR1 and CDR2 are LNHNV and YYDKDF (reference sequence). With V trimmed by 6 bases and J by 1 base, 8 bases remained unmatched. Full variable domain (rest looked up from reference TRBV15 and TRBJ2-5): DAMVIQNPRYQVTQFGKPVTLSCSQTLNHNVMYWYQQKSSQAPKLLFHYYDKDFNNEADTPDNFQSRRPNTSFCFLDIRSPGLGDTAMYLCATSRGPSGGQETQYFGPGTRLLVL.

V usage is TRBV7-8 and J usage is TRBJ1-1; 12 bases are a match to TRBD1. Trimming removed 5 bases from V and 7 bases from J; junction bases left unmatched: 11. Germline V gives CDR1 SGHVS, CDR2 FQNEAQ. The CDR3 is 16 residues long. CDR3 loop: CASSAGQGAGPYEAFF. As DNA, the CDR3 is TGTGCCAGCAGCGCGGGACAGGGGGCCGGACCCTATGAAGCTTTCTTT. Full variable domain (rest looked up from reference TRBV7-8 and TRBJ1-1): GAGVSQSPRYKVAKRGQDVALRCDPISGHVSLFWYQQALGQGPEFLTYFQNEAQLDKSGLPSDRFFAERPEGSVSTLKIQRTQQEDSAVYLCASSAGQGAGPYEAFFGQGTRLTVV.

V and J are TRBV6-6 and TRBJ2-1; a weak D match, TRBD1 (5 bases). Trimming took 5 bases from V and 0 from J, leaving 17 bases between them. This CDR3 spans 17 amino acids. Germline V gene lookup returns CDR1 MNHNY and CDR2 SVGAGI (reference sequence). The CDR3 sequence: CASSPRAGPLSYNEQFF. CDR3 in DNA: TGTGCCAGCAGTCCCCGGGCAGGGCCGCTCTCCTACAATGAGCAGTTCTTC.

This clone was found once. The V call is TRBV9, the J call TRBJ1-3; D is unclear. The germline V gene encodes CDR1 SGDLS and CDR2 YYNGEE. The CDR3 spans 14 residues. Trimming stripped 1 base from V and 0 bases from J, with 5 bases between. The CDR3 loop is CASSVPGSGNTIYF. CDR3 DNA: TGTGCCAGCAGCGTACCGGGCTCTGGAAACACCATATATTTT.

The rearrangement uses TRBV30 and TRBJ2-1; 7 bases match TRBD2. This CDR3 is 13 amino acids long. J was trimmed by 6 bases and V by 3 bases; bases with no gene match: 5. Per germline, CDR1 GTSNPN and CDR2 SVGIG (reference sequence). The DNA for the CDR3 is TGTGCCTGGAGCAGCGGGGTCGGCAATGAGCAGTTCTTC. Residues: CAWSSGVGNEQFF.